Below, 17 T cell receptor beta chains from the same sample are listed, as sequenced in a study of shared clonotypes between healthy human individuals. Some clones are missing from TCRdb's copy, which holds only in-frame ones; the method was immunoSEQ multiplex PCR. The table has some 1.1 million clones, approximately 80% seen once. The material sequenced was memory CD4+ T cells from PBMCs. Subset: CD45RA-negative fraction. These receptors all come from a man aged 18 to 29 in good health. Some clones in this sample may be carry-over from other donors' samples.

This clone was found a few times. The chain is built from TRBV29-1 and TRBJ1-4; 8 bases are shared with TRBD1. Germline V gene sequence: CDR1 SQVTM, CDR2 ANQGSEA. Losses at the gene ends were 6 bases for V and 7 bases for J; bases not matched to a gene: 4. CDR3 length: 12 amino acids. CDR3 region: CSVYDRGEKLFF. The CDR3 coding sequence is TGCAGCGTCTACGACAGGGGTGAAAAACTGTTTTTT.

V and J are TRBV28 and TRBJ2-7; D uncertain. Trimming stripped 5 bases from V and 4 bases from J, with 12 bases between. The CDR3 has 13 residues. Looked up from germline, CDR1 is MDHEN and CDR2 is SYDVKM. The CDR3 protein is CASSQGPFYEQYF. CDR3 bases: TGTGCCAGCAGTCAAGGGCCTTTTTACGAGCAGTACTTC. Full variable domain (rest looked up from reference TRBV28 and TRBJ2-7): DVKVTQSSRYLVKRTGEKVFLECVQDMDHENMFWYRQDPGLGLRLIYFSYDVKMKEKGDIPEGYSVSREKKERFSLILESASTNQTSMYLCASSQGPFYEQYFGPGTRLTVT.

The rearrangement links TRBV4-2 to TRBJ2-1, with 12 bases lining up with TRBD2. The CDR3 sequence is 15 residues long. V gave up 2 bases and J gave up 7 bases; unmatched junction bases: 3. From germline, CDR1 is LGHNA and CDR2 YNFKEQ. The CDR3 is CASSQQTSGSNEQFF. In DNA, the CDR3 is TGTGCCAGCAGCCAACAGACTAGCGGGAGTAATGAGCAGTTCTTC.

The chain joins TRBV27 to TRBJ1-2; a weak D match, TRBD1 (6 bases). The CDR3 covers 13 residues. The V and J ends lost 3 bases and 4 bases respectively, with 9 bases between them. CDR1 is MNHEY and CDR2 is SMNVEV in the germline V gene (reference sequence). The chain's CDR3 is CASSLTGFYGYTF. The CDR3 bases are TGTGCCAGCAGTTTGACAGGCTTCTATGGCTACACCTTC.

The CDR3, as DNA: TGTGCCAGCGCCCCGGGAGGAGGTGTTCGCGAGCAGTACTTC. Translated, it gives CASAPGGGVREQYF. The chain recombines TRBV2 with TRBJ2-7; 7 nucleotides agree with TRBD2. This CDR3 has 14 amino acids. Germline assignment: CDR1 SNHLY and CDR2 FYNNEI. V dropped 8 bases and J dropped 6; count of bases not matched to a gene: 13.

In regard to this clone: This may stem from a read error, because a much larger clone lies one nucleotide away. The V gene is TRBV7-6, the J gene TRBJ1-3, with D unclear. The ends were cut back, 1 base at V and 0 bases at J, with 1 base in the middle. The CDR3 consists of 13 residues. CDR1 SGHVS and CDR2 FNYEAQ come from the germline V gene. The CDR3 loop is CASSLVSGNTIYF. In nucleotides, the CDR3 is TGTGCCAGCAGCTTAGTCTCTGGAAACACCATATATTTT.

This sequence joins TRBV7-9 and TRBJ2-5; tentatively, D is TRBD2 (7 bases). Germline V CDR1 and CDR2: SEHNR, FQNEAQ (reference sequence). Trimming took off 2 bases at V and 3 bases at J, with 19 bases between the two ends. The length of the CDR3 is 17 residues. The CDR3 sequence is CASSLPRGRGTKETQYF. The CDR3 DNA sequence: TGTGCCAGCAGCTTACCCCGGGGTAGGGGGACTAAAGAGACCCAGTACTTC.

Regarding this clone: With only one base between it and a far larger clone, this is likely a read error. This chain connects TRBV6-1 to TRBJ2-7; 8 bases fit TRBD1. Germline assignment: CDR1 MNHNS and CDR2 SASEGT. The CDR3 has 15 amino acids. The CDR3: CASSEGAGGSYGQYF. The CDR3 DNA reads TGTGCCAGCAGTGAAGGGGCAGGGGGCTCCTACGGGCAGTACTTC.

J is TRBJ1-2 and V is TRBV5-1; D possibly corresponds to TRBD1 (6 bases). Deletions cut 1 base from V and 2 bases from J, with 15 bases between. Per germline, CDR1 SGHRS and CDR2 YFSETQ. The CDR3 covers 16 residues. CDR3 protein: CASSLLAGGTNYGYTF. CDR3 in DNA: TGCGCCAGCAGCTTGCTTGCTGGGGGCACGAACTATGGCTACACCTTC.

CDR3 amino acids: CAISEETGTGNTIYF. The CDR3 DNA reads TGTGCCATCAGTGAGGAAACCGGGACAGGAAACACCATATATTTT. The chain combines TRBV10-3 with TRBJ1-3; tentatively, D is TRBD1 (6 bases). The length of the CDR3 is 15 residues. Germline CDR1 and CDR2: ENHRY and SYGVKD. V lost 2 bases to trimming and J lost 4 bases, with 12 bases between them.

The genes are TRBV7-2 and TRBJ1-4; D may be TRBD1 (5 bases). This CDR3 region has 16 residues. The germline V and J ends were trimmed by 1 base and 0 bases, with 9 bases remaining between them. The germline V gene has CDR1 SGHTA and CDR2 FQGNSA. DNA of the CDR3: TGTGCCAGCAGCTTAGGCTTGGGGGCAACTAATGAAAAACTGTTTTTT. Protein: CASSLGLGATNEKLFF.

This clone was found once. This chain joins TRBV2 and TRBJ1-3; 7 positions match TRBD1. CDR3 length equals 16 residues. J gave up 3 bases and V 3 bases, and 8 bases lay outside the gene matches. Looked up from germline, CDR1 is SNHLY and CDR2 is FYNNEI. This chain's CDR3 is CASSDQGGTNGNTIYF. The CDR3 nucleotides are TGTGCCAGCAGTGACCAGGGGGGGACAAATGGAAACACCATATATTTT.

This clone was recorded once. The CDR3 sequence: CASSPDKNRGGRTGELFF. CDR3 nucleotide sequence: TGTGCCAGCAGCCCCGACAAAAACAGGGGAGGAAGGACCGGGGAGCTGTTTTTT. The V gene is TRBV7-3, the J gene TRBJ2-2, with D perhaps TRBD1 (7 bases). CDR1 is SGHTA and CDR2 is FQGTGA in the germline V gene. This CDR3 region has 18 residues. V gave up 5 bases and J gave up 5 bases, with 24 bases separating them.

This clone was recorded a few times. The rearrangement joins TRBV7-9 to TRBJ2-7, with 7 bases matching TRBD2. J gave up 5 bases and V 4 bases, and 5 bases lay outside the gene matches. The CDR3 is made up of 13 amino acids. Germline V lookup: CDR1 SEHNR, CDR2 FQNEAQ (reference sequence). The CDR3 DNA is TGTGCCAGCAGCTCTGGGAGGGCCCACGAGCAGTACTTC. Encoded protein: CASSSGRAHEQYF.

The rearrangement links TRBV4-1 to TRBJ2-7; 7 positions match TRBD1. Looked up from germline, CDR1 is MGHRA and CDR2 is YSYEKL. The V and J ends lost 4 bases and 2 bases, in that order; junction bases with no gene match: 8. The CDR3 has 15 residues. The chain's CDR3 is CASSLQGNEAYEQYF. As DNA, the CDR3 is TGCGCCAGCAGCCTACAGGGGAATGAAGCCTACGAGCAGTACTTC.

The rearrangement links TRBV5-4 to TRBJ1-2; D is ambiguous. The CDR3 is made up of 14 amino acids. V lost 1 base to trimming and J lost 2 bases, with 9 bases between them. Germline loops: CDR1 SGHNT, CDR2 YYREEE (reference sequence). The CDR3 DNA reads as TGTGCCAGCAGCTTGCCCAGCGGAAACTATGGCTACACCTTC. It translates to CASSLPSGNYGYTF.

The V and J genes are TRBV28 and TRBJ2-3; no clear D. The length of the CDR3 is 10 residues. Germline values: CDR1 MDHEN, CDR2 SYDVKM. Deletions cut 4 bases from V and 7 bases from J, with 3 bases between. CDR3 amino acids: CASSSNTQYF. CDR3 DNA: TGTGCCAGCAGTTCAAATACGCAGTATTTT.